This T cell receptor (beta chain) derives from a study of OX40 agonist ivuxolimab in advanced cancers. Only in-frame clones appear in the TCRdb table, and some are missing; sequencing was by immunoSEQ multiplex PCR. This table holds about 50,000 clones, about 85% found once. General study results and limits: Blood T cells, both CD4+ and CD8+, expanded clonally by week 6 at 0.1 to 3.0 mg/kg.

For this clone: Antigen specificity is unknown.

Per germline, CDR1 SGHKS and CDR2 YYEKEE (reference sequence). CDR3 length equals 16 residues. With V trimmed by 0 bases and J by 3 bases, 2 bases remained unmatched. The rearrangement uses TRBV5-5 and TRBJ2-6; 8 nucleotides match TRBD1. Sequencing was performed on CD4+ or CD8+ T cells sorted from blood, taken in a trial of the OX40 agonist ivuxolimab. The origin of this receptor is an adult with an advanced solid tumor such as melanoma, head and neck, liver or kidney cancer. The CDR3 nucleotides read TGTGCCAGCAGCTTGGAGACAGGGGTTGGGGCCAACGTCCTGACTTTC. It translates to CASSLETGVGANVLTF.